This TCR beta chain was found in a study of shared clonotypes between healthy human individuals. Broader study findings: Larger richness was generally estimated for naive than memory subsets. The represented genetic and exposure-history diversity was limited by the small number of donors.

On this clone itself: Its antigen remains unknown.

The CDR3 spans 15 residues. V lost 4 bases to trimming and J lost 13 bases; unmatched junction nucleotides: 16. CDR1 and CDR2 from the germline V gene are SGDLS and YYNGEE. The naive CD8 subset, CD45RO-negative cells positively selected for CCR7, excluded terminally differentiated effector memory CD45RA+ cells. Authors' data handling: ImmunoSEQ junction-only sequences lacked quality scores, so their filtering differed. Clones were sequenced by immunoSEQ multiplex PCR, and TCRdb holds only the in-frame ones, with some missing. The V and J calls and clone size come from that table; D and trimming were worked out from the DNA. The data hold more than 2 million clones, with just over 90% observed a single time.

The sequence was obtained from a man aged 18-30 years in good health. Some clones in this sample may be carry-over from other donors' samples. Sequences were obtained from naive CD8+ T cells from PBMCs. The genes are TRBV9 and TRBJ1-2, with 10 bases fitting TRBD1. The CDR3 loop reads CASSPQPGQGLPGTF. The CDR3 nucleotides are TGTGCCAGCAGCCCCCAGCCGGGACAGGGGTTACCGGGCACCTTC.